This TCR beta chain comes out of a study of blood T cell repertoires in COVID-19. About the study: Whether acute or convalescent, the COVID-19 samples came from the United States, Italy and Spain.

Study processing details: For nucleated cells, counts were estimated from reference gene primer amplification. Some clones are missing from TCRdb's copy, which holds only in-frame ones; the method was immunoSEQ multiplex PCR. Clone size and the V and J calls come from that table; the DNA yielded D and trimming. The sample yields 200,000 to 250,000 clones, about 86% seen once. Clinical histories supplied by participants themselves formed the basis of cohort assignment. V shed 8 bases and J shed 4 bases, with 17 bases lying between them. The CDR3 is 14 amino acids. Germline-derived CDR1 and CDR2 are SNHLY and FYNNEI.

The genes are TRBV2 and TRBJ1-1; tentatively, D is TRBD1 (6 bases). The source material was PBMCs or T cells enriched from blood (not recorded which). This sequence was found in a woman in her 50s in a cohort exposed to, infected with or recovered from COVID-19 (not recorded which). CDR3: CASVLQGLSTEAFF. CDR3 nucleotide sequence: TGTGCCAGCGTTTTACAGGGTTTGTCCACTGAAGCTTTCTTT.